What follows is one T cell receptor beta chain and its context. Antigen unknown. Sequencing used immunoSEQ multiplex PCR; TCRdb keeps in-frame clones, though not all of them. The repertoire consists of over 10,000 clones, with approximately 91% occurring once and the leading ten covering 1.5% to 2%. V lost 3 bases, J lost 2 bases, and 10 bases stayed unmatched. The CDR3 consists of 16 residues. Germline CDR1 is MGHDK and CDR2 is SYGVNS. The sample is drawn from a study of T cells in narcolepsy. Whole-study findings and limits: HCRT-specific and TRIB2-specific autoreactive clonotypes appeared among same-patient CSF and blood CD4+ clonotypes.

The chain joins TRBV25-1 to TRBJ2-7; the match to TRBD2 covers 7 bases. Sequenced sample: CD45RA- memory CD4+ T cells from PBMCs. The TCR was taken from a human donor with narcolepsy. In DNA, the CDR3 is TGTGCCAGCAGTGAGGGGGGGGGAGGACCAACCTACGAGCAGTACTTC. This translates into CASSEGGGGPTYEQYF.